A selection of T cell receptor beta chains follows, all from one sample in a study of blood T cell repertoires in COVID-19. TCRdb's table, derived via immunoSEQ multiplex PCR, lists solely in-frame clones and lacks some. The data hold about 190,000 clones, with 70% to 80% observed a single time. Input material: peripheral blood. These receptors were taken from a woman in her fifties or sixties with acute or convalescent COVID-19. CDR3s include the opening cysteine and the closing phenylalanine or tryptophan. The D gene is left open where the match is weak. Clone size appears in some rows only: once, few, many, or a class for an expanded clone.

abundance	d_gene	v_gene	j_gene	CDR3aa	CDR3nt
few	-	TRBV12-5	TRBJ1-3	CASGLRSGVSGNTIYF	TGTGCTAGTGGTTTGCGGTCGGGAGTCTCTGGAAACACCATATATTTT
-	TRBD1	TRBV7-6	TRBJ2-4	CASSLAPGGVGKNIQYF	TGTGCCAGCAGCTTAGCCCCAGGGGGTGTAGGCAAAAACATTCAGTACTTC
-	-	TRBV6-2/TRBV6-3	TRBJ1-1	CASSQRGQAEAFF	TGTGCCAGCAGTCAGCGGGGTCAGGCTGAAGCTTTCTTT
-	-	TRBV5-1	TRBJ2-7	CASSSYRDGYEQYF	TGCGCCAGCAGCTCCTACAGGGATGGGTACGAGCAGTACTTC
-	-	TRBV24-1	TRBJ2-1	CATSDPYLPYNEQFF	TGTGCCACCAGTGACCCTTATCTCCCCTACAATGAGCAGTTCTTC
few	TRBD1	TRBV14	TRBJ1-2	CASSPVPGQRTRGYYGYTF	TGTGCCAGCAGCCCCGTCCCGGGACAGCGAACGAGGGGTTACTATGGCTACACCTTC
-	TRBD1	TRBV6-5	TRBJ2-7	CASSYQGQGVYEQYF	TGTGCCAGCAGTTATCAGGGACAGGGAGTCTACGAGCAGTACTTC
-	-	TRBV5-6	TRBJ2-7	CASSFYGQGLLEQYF	TGTGCCAGCAGCTTCTATGGACAGGGACTATTGGAGCAGTACTTC
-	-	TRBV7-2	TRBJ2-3	CASSEQGSTDTQYF	TGTGCCAGCAGCGAACAGGGAAGCACAGATACGCAGTATTTT
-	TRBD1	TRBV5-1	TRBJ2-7	CASSLGGTGFSEQYF	TGCGCCAGCAGCCTTGGGGGGACAGGTTTTAGCGAGCAGTACTTC
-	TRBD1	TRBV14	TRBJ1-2	CASSRQGEGYTF	TGTGCCAGCAGCAGGCAGGGGGAAGGCTACACCTTC
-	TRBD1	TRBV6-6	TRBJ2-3	CASSAPGTDPTDTQYF	TGTGCCAGCAGTGCTCCAGGGACAGACCCCACAGATACGCAGTATTTT
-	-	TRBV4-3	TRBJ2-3	CASSQDKSNTDTQYF	TGCGCCAGCAGCCAAGACAAGTCTAACACAGATACGCAGTATTTT
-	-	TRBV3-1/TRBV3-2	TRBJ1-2	CASSQGAGPYGYTF	TGTGCCAGCAGCCAAGGTGCAGGGCCCTATGGCTACACCTTC
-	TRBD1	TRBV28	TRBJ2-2	CASSLTGGDTGELFF	TGTGCCAGCAGTTTAACAGGGGGCGACACCGGGGAGCTGTTTTTT
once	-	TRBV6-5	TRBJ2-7	CASSYRDSGGYEQYF	TGTGCCAGCAGTTACCGGGATAGCGGAGGATACGAGCAGTACTTC
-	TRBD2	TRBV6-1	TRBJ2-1	CASSEVTPSGRAGEQFF	TGTGCCAGCAGTGAAGTCACGCCTAGCGGGAGGGCCGGTGAGCAGTTCTTC
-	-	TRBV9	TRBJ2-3	CASSVGPGTDTQYF	TGTGCCAGCAGCGTAGGCCCCGGGACAGATACGCAGTATTTT
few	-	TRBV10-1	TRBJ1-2	CASSPDRKYGYTF	TGCGCCAGCAGTCCCGACAGGAAATATGGCTACACCTTC
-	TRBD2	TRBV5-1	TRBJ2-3	CASSPGRLAGGQVADTQYF	TGCGCCAGCAGCCCCGGGCGACTAGCGGGAGGGCAAGTGGCAGATACGCAGTATTTT
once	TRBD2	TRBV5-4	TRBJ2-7	CASSPYLAGVTYEQYF	TGTGCCAGCAGCCCGTACTTGGCGGGGGTCACATACGAGCAGTACTTC
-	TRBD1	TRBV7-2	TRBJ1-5	CASSLVSQGANQPQHF	TGTGCCAGCAGCTTAGTGTCACAGGGGGCAAATCAGCCCCAGCATTTT
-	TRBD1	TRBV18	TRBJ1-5	CASSPPGWQGDQPQHF	TGTGCCAGCTCACCACCGGGGTGGCAGGGGGATCAGCCCCAGCATTTT
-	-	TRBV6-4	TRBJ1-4	CASPPPGADTNEKLFF	TGTGCCAGCCCCCCTCCGGGAGCCGATACTAATGAAAAACTGTTTTTT
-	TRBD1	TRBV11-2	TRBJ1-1	CASSLGGDRAKAFF	TGTGCCAGCAGCTTAGGGGGGGACAGGGCGAAAGCTTTCTTT
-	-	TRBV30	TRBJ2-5	CAWSVGGSQETQYF	TGTGCCTGGAGTGTTGGGGGGAGCCAAGAGACCCAGTACTTC
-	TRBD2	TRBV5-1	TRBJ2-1	CASSLEGRAVNEQFF	TGCGCCAGCAGCTTAGAAGGGAGGGCGGTCAATGAGCAGTTCTTC
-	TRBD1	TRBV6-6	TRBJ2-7	CASTFFGQGRSEEQYF	TGTGCCAGCACCTTCTTCGGACAGGGAAGATCGGAAGAGCAGTACTTC
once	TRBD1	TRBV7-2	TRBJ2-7	CASSLTTGPISEQYF	TGTGCCAGCAGCTTAACGACAGGGCCCATCTCCGAGCAGTACTTC
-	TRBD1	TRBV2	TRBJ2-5	CASRVDRGPQYF	TGTGCCAGCAGGGTTGACAGGGGGCCTCAGTACTTC
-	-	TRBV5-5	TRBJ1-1	CASSALYDRTGAFF	TGTGCCAGCAGCGCGTTGTATGACAGGACTGGAGCTTTCTTT
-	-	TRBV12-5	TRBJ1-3	CASGFPTGSGNTIYF	TGTGCTAGTGGTTTCCCGACAGGCTCTGGAAACACCATATATTTT
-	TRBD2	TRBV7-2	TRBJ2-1	CASSSSGRAGGEQFF	TGTGCCAGCAGCTCTAGCGGGAGGGCCGGGGGTGAGCAGTTCTTC
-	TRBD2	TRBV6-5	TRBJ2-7	CASSSGTSWYEQYF	TGTGCCAGCAGTTCCGGGACTAGCTGGTACGAGCAGTACTTC
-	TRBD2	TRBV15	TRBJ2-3	CATSRARAGGPTDTQYF	TGTGCCACCAGCAGAGCGAGGGCGGGAGGCCCCACAGATACGCAGTATTTT
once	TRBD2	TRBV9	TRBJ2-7	CASSATRVWTSGSWSYEQYF	TGTGCCAGCAGCGCAACAAGGGTTTGGACTAGCGGGTCATGGTCCTACGAGCAGTACTTC
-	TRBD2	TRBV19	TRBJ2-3	CARSGGGTDTQYF	TGTGCCAGGTCGGGGGGGGGCACAGATACGCAGTATTTT
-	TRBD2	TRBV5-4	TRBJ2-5	CASSSWGLGKETQYF	TGTGCCAGCAGCTCCTGGGGACTAGGGAAAGAGACCCAGTACTTC
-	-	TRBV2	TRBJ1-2	CASRRQGYNYGYTF	TGTGCCAGCAGACGGCAGGGATATAACTATGGCTACACCTTC
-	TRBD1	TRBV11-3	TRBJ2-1	CASSLDFPGTVDGGEQFF	TGTGCCAGCAGCTTAGATTTTCCCGGGACAGTCGATGGAGGTGAGCAGTTCTTC
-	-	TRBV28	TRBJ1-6	CASRGAAGYNSPLHF	TGTGCCAGCAGAGGGGCGGCAGGATATAATTCACCCCTCCACTTT
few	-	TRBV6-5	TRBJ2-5	CATLSGMNKETQYF	TGTGCCACACTTTCAGGGATGAATAAAGAGACCCAGTACTTC
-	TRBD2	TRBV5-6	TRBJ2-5	CASSSGRGLAPQETQYF	TGTGCCAGCAGCTCGGGTCGGGGACTAGCACCTCAAGAGACCCAGTACTTC
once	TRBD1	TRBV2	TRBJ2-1	CASKPNPRLQGANEQFF	TGTGCCAGCAAACCGAATCCGAGGTTACAGGGGGCCAATGAGCAGTTCTTC
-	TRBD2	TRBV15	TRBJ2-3	CATSFGLAGGTDTQYF	TGTGCCACCAGCTTCGGACTAGCGGGGGGCACAGATACGCAGTATTTT
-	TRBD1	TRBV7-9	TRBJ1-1	CASSSGQGNTEAFF	TGTGCCAGCAGTTCCGGACAGGGAAACACTGAAGCTTTCTTT
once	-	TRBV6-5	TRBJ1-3	CASRAPVTIYF	TGTGCCAGCAGGGCCCCAGTCACCATATATTTT
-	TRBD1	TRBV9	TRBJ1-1	CASSPTGTANTEAFF	TGTGCCAGCAGCCCGACGGGGACAGCGAACACTGAAGCTTTCTTT
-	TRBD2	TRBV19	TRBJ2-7	CASSVTSGLFSYEQYF	TGTGCCAGTAGTGTGACTAGCGGGTTATTCTCCTACGAGCAGTACTTC
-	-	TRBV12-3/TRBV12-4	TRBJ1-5	CASSLTGQPQHF	TGTGCCAGCAGTTTAACGGGACAGCCCCAGCATTTT
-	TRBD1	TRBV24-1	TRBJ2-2	CATSPGTGSVRELFF	TGTGCCACCAGCCCGGGGACAGGGTCGGTCAGGGAGCTGTTTTTT
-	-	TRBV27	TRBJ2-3	CASIPDGRASKPDTQYF	TGTGCCAGCATTCCAGACGGGCGGGCGAGTAAGCCAGATACGCAGTATTTT
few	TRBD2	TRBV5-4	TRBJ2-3	CASSPSGGRTDTQYF	TGTGCCAGCAGCCCTAGCGGGGGGCGCACAGATACGCAGTATTTT
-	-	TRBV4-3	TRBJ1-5	CASSQEPDQPQHF	TGCGCCAGCAGCCAAGAACCAGATCAGCCCCAGCATTTT
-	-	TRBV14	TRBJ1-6	CASSQDPGWGSPLHF	TGTGCCAGCAGCCAGGACCCAGGGTGGGGTTCACCCCTCCACTTT
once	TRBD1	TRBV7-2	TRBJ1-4	CASSIGTDPEKLFF	TGTGCCAGCAGCATAGGGACAGACCCTGAAAAACTGTTTTTT
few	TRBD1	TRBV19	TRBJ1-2	CASTWDRRYGYTF	TGTGCCAGTACCTGGGACAGGAGGTATGGCTACACCTTC
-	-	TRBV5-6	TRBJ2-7	CASSLRRATYEQYF	TGTGCCAGCAGCTTGAGGAGGGCGACCTACGAGCAGTACTTC